The 18 T cell receptor beta chains given below trace back to one sample, sequenced in a study of T cell responses to AZD1222 COVID-19 vaccine. Generated by immunoSEQ multiplex PCR, the TCRdb table keeps only in-frame clones and is missing some. The sample has 110,000 or so clones, roughly nine tenths seen once. The material was peripheral blood, obtained on day 0 of MenACWY control vaccination. The receptors derive from an adult in good health.

This clone was recorded only once. The chain employs TRBV6-5 and TRBJ1-1; weak D call: TRBD1 (6 bases). The CDR3 consists of 15 residues. Germline V gives CDR1 MNHEY, CDR2 SVGAGI. The V and J ends lost 4 bases and 3 bases respectively, with 15 bases between them. CDR3 bases: TGTGCCAGCAGTTTACACAGGGAGACGGACACTGAAGCTTTCTTT. It is translated as CASSLHRETDTEAFF.

The chain's CDR3 is CASRGDRGFNSPLHF. CDR3 nucleotides: TGTGCCAGCAGGGGGGACAGGGGGTTCAATTCACCCCTCCACTTT. The genes are TRBV6-5 and TRBJ1-6; 11 nucleotides align to TRBD1. This CDR3 comprises 15 residues. The junction had 5 bases not matched to a gene; V was cut back by 6 bases and J by 7 bases. CDR1 is MNHEY and CDR2 is SVGAGI in the germline V gene.

This chain links TRBV4-1 with TRBJ1-1; 9 bases fit TRBD1. The V and J ends lost 4 bases and 6 bases, in that order; junction bases with no gene match: 21. The CDR3 runs 19 residues. Germline V gives CDR1 MGHRA, CDR2 YSYEKL. CDR3 in amino acids: CASSRGNRGQVPLSAEAFF. The CDR3 region has the DNA TGCGCCAGCAGCCGGGGGAACAGGGGGCAAGTACCGTTGAGCGCTGAAGCTTTCTTT.

This sequence joins TRBV11-2 and TRBJ1-1; the D is unclear. Germline CDR1 SGHAT, CDR2 FQNNGV. V lost 6 bases to trimming and J lost 0 bases, with 14 bases between them. The CDR3 sequence is 15 residues long. The CDR3 DNA reads as TGTGCCAGCAGTTTCCAGACGGCACTGAACACTGAAGCTTTCTTT. Amino acids: CASSFQTALNTEAFF.

The chain carries TRBV28 and TRBJ1-5; the D gene is possibly TRBD1 (5 bases). Germline V gene data show CDR1 as MDHEN and CDR2 as SYDVKM. Trimming stripped 11 bases from V and 5 bases from J, with 13 bases between. The CDR3 loop spans 12 amino acids. As DNA, the CDR3 is TGTGCCGCGGACGGGACGTATCAGCCCCAGCATTTT. Translating gives CAADGTYQPQHF. Drawing the rest from reference TRBV28 and TRBJ1-5, the complete variable domain is DVKVTQSSRYLVKRTGEKVFLECVQDMDHENMFWYRQDPGLGLRLIYFSYDVKMKEKGDIPEGYSVSREKKERFSLILESASTNQTSMYLCAADGTYQPQHFGDGTRLSIL.

The chain uses TRBV5-1 and TRBJ1-5, with 9 bases aligning to TRBD1. The CDR3 consists of 14 residues. Trimming removed 4 bases from V and 5 bases from J; junction bases left unmatched: 4. CDR1 and CDR2 from the germline V gene are SGHRS and YFSETQ. The CDR3 nucleotides are TGCGCCAGCAGCCCGGGACAGGGCGATCAGCCCCAGCATTTT. Protein sequence: CASSPGQGDQPQHF. The entire variable domain, with the rest obtained from reference TRBV5-1 and TRBJ1-5, is as follows: KAGVTQTPRYLIKTRGQQVTLSCSPISGHRSVSWYQQTPGQGLQFLFEYFSETQRNKGNFPGRFSGRQFSNSRSEMNVSTLELGDSALYLCASSPGQGDQPQHFGDGTRLSIL.

The gene calls are TRBV15 and TRBJ1-3, with TRBD1 identical over 7 bases. CDR1 is LNHNV, CDR2 YYDKDF, per germline (reference sequence). This CDR3 has 16 residues. The junction had 3 bases not matched to a gene; V was cut back by 1 base and J by 0 bases. The chain's CDR3 is CATSRGDSLSGNTIYF. The CDR3 DNA reads TGTGCCACCAGCAGAGGGGACAGCCTCTCTGGAAACACCATATATTTT.

This chain connects TRBV27 to TRBJ2-7; perhaps TRBD1 as D (6 bases). CDR3 size: 14 residues. With 2 bases removed from V and 5 bases from J, the gap between germline ends came to 13 bases. Germline-derived CDR1 and CDR2 are MNHEY and SMNVEV (reference sequence). CDR3 in amino acids: CASSLTGLTHEQYF. The CDR3 DNA is TGTGCCAGCAGTTTAACAGGGTTAACCCACGAGCAGTACTTC.

This chain joins TRBV2 and TRBJ2-4, with 7 bases fitting TRBD2. V gave up 6 bases and J gave up 11 bases; unmatched junction bases: 10. The CDR3 consists of 13 residues. Germline CDR1 is SNHLY and CDR2 is FYNNEI. In DNA form, the CDR3 reads TGTGCCAGCAGCCCCACTAGCGAGGGAGTTCAGTACTTC. It yields the protein CASSPTSEGVQYF.

The rearrangement links TRBV7-6 to TRBJ1-2; no clear D gene. This CDR3 has 14 residues. The V gene lost 1 base and the J gene lost 0 bases, with 6 bases spanning the gap. Germline CDR1 and CDR2: SGHVS and FNYEAQ. CDR3 region: CASSLEPSNYGYTF. CDR3 sequence (DNA): TGTGCCAGCAGCTTAGAGCCTTCTAACTATGGCTACACCTTC.

This clone has only a few counts. The chain carries TRBV11-2 and TRBJ1-4, with a possible D match to TRBD1 (5 bases). Looked up from germline, CDR1 is SGHAT and CDR2 is FQNNGV. Trimming shortened V by 1 base and J by 7 bases, and 13 bases separated the two germline ends. This CDR3 has 15 amino acids. CDR3 sequence (DNA): TGTGCCAGCAGCTTAGGGCCGGGGCGTAGTGAAAAACTGTTTTTT. Translation: CASSLGPGRSEKLFF.

This clone appeared a few times. The rearrangement uses TRBV4-3 and TRBJ2-7; D may be TRBD2 (7 bases). Per germline, CDR1 LGHNA and CDR2 YSLEER. The CDR3 runs 16 residues. V was pared by 4 bases and J by 4 bases, with 20 bases between. DNA for the CDR3: TGCGCCAGCAGCCCCCGGCTAGGGGGGGGATTTTACGAGCAGTACTTC. Translation: CASSPRLGGGFYEQYF.

This clone was counted only a few times. Here the CDR3 DNA reads TGTGCCAGCAGGCCCTCCGGTGCGGGGGGGCAGGAGACCCAGTACTTC. It encodes CASRPSGAGGQETQYF. The chain is built from TRBV2 and TRBJ2-5; 9 bases line up with TRBD2. The CDR3 is made up of 16 amino acids. Germline loops: CDR1 SNHLY, CDR2 FYNNEI. V was pared by 6 bases and J by 5 bases, with 13 bases of the junction left unmatched.

V gene TRBV5-1 combines with J gene TRBJ2-1; no clear D. V was shortened by 4 bases and J by 3 bases, with 20 bases between the two germline ends. This CDR3 has 17 residues. Germline lookup yields CDR1 SGHRS and CDR2 YFSETQ. CDR3 sequence (DNA): TGCGCCAGCAGCGCAGACCAGACTCCGACCATCTACAATGAGCAGTTCTTC. Its protein product is CASSADQTPTIYNEQFF.

This rearrangement joins TRBV11-2 to TRBJ2-1; D remains unclear. The V and J ends lost 2 bases and 0 bases respectively, with 8 bases between them. CDR3 length equals 15 residues. Germline V gives CDR1 SGHAT, CDR2 FQNNGV. The CDR3 nucleotides are TGTGCCAGCAGCTTAAGGGCCAGCTCCTACAATGAGCAGTTCTTC. Encoded protein: CASSLRASSYNEQFF.

The sample holds one count of this clone. V usage is TRBV28 and J usage is TRBJ1-3; TRBD1 is a possible D gene (5 bases). The CDR3 is made up of 17 amino acids. From germline, CDR1 is MDHEN and CDR2 SYDVKM. V dropped 5 bases and J dropped 0 bases, with 17 bases sitting between them. The CDR3 spells CASSAPRGPTSGNTIYF. In nucleotides, the CDR3 is TGTGCCAGCAGTGCACCACGGGGACCAACCTCTGGAAACACCATATATTTT.

The chain combines TRBV18 with TRBJ1-2; 9 nucleotides line up with TRBD1. Losses at the gene ends were 3 bases for V and 0 bases for J; bases not matched to a gene: 11. This CDR3 spans 18 amino acids. The germline V gene has CDR1 KGHSH and CDR2 LQKENI. In DNA, the CDR3 is TGTGCCAGCTCACCCTCTTGGGCGGGACAGGGTACTAACTATGGCTACACCTTC. This encodes CASSPSWAGQGTNYGYTF.

The chain joins TRBV7-9 to TRBJ1-4, with D unclear. The CDR3 runs to 12 residues. Germline values: CDR1 SEHNR, CDR2 FQNEAQ (reference sequence). V lost 8 bases and J 5 bases, leaving 9 bases between the germline ends. Written as DNA, the CDR3 is TGTGCCAGCCGCAGAGAGAATGAAAAACTGTTTTTT. Translation: CASRRENEKLFF.